These 26 T cell receptor beta chains share one sample of origin, sequenced in a study of follicular helper T cells after annual influenza vaccination. Time point reported: 2013-2014 season, 7 days after vaccination. TCRdb's table, derived via immunoSEQ multiplex PCR, lists solely in-frame clones and lacks some. The sample includes about 5,200 clones, approximately 89% of them seen just once. The material sequenced was CXCR5+ CD38- circulating T follicular helper cells from blood, taken 7 days after influenza vaccination. Specified subset: circulating Tfh, non-naive CD4+CXCR5+PD-1+ (ICOS+CD38+ or ICOS-CD38-). The receptors stem from an adult who received the influenza vaccine.

This chain joins TRBV5-1 and TRBJ2-4; 7 bases fit TRBD1. Germline V gives CDR1 SGHRS, CDR2 YFSETQ. This CDR3 is 15 amino acids long. The V segment lost 0 bases and the J segment 5 bases; nucleotides outside the gene matches: 5. The CDR3 is CASSLEGATQNIQYF. The DNA of the CDR3 is TGCGCCAGCAGCTTGGAGGGGGCGACCCAAAACATTCAGTACTTC.

The chain uses TRBV5-8 and TRBJ1-4, with 7 bases fitting TRBD1. V shed 2 bases, J shed 6 bases, and the junction held 7 bases outside the gene matches. CDR1 is SGHTS and CDR2 is YDEGEE in the germline V gene. This CDR3 is 15 amino acids long. CDR3 amino acids: CASSFGDRAYEKLFF. CDR3 nucleotide sequence: TGTGCCAGCAGCTTTGGCGACAGGGCATATGAAAAACTGTTTTTT. Complete variable domain (other parts from reference TRBV5-8 and TRBJ1-4): EAGVTQSPTHLIKTRGQQATLRCSPISGHTSVYWYQQALGLGLQFLLWYDEGEERNRGNFPPRFSGRQFPNYSSELNVNALELEDSALYLCASSFGDRAYEKLFFGSGTQLSVL.

This chain links TRBV28 with TRBJ2-4; maybe TRBD1 (5 bases). Germline CDR1 is MDHEN and CDR2 is SYDVKM. The CDR3 sequence is 15 residues long. Trimming cost V 4 bases and J 0 bases, with 10 bases left between them. For the CDR3, the DNA is TGTGCCAGCAGTTCCCCACAGGTAGCCAAAAACATTCAGTACTTC. Amino acids: CASSSPQVAKNIQYF.

This clone turned up a few times. One end of the junction fails to match germline, which may point to a read error. The genes are TRBV5-1 and TRBJ1-2; D gene ambiguous. The CDR3 covers 13 residues. Germline CDR1 SGHRS, CDR2 YFSETQ. The CDR3 spells CASGIIWAPRNLF. Here the CDR3 DNA reads TGCGCCAGCGGAATAATCTGGGCGCCAAGGAATCTCTTC.

This chain connects TRBV11-2 to TRBJ2-1; TRBD2 matches at 7 bases. Germline assignment: CDR1 SGHAT and CDR2 FQNNGV. This CDR3 spans 13 amino acids. Trimming removed 11 bases from V and 7 bases from J; junction bases left unmatched: 11. This CDR3 is CASRLAVRNEQFF. In DNA, the CDR3 is TGTGCCTCCAGGCTAGCGGTTCGAAATGAGCAGTTCTTC.

This chain connects TRBV15 to TRBJ1-2; TRBD1 matches 10 bases. This CDR3 has 15 amino acids. J lost 0 bases, V lost 3 bases, and 1 base had no gene match. Germline V CDR1 and CDR2: LNHNV, YYDKDF (reference sequence). The CDR3 reads CATSSGTGANYGYTF. Here the CDR3 DNA reads TGTGCCACCAGCAGTGGGACAGGGGCTAACTATGGCTACACCTTC.

The chain joins TRBV5-1 to TRBJ2-3; 14 bases are shared with TRBD2. Trimming took 0 bases from V and 3 from J; bases not matched to a gene: 6. CDR3 length equals 18 residues. Germline loops: CDR1 SGHRS, CDR2 YFSETQ. The CDR3 sequence is CASSLAETSGGATDTQYF. For the CDR3, the DNA is TGCGCCAGCAGCTTGGCCGAGACTAGCGGGGGGGCAACAGATACGCAGTATTTT. Full variable domain (outside the CDR3, taken from reference TRBV5-1 and TRBJ2-3): KAGVTQTPRYLIKTRGQQVTLSCSPISGHRSVSWYQQTPGQGLQFLFEYFSETQRNKGNFPGRFSGRQFSNSRSEMNVSTLELGDSALYLCASSLAETSGGATDTQYFGPGTRLTVL.

The chain has TRBV19 and TRBJ1-5, with D uncertain. The CDR3 is made up of 16 amino acids. Germline CDR1 LNHDA, CDR2 SQIVND (reference sequence). Trimming took off 3 bases at V and 2 bases at J, with 14 bases between the two ends. CDR3 bases: TGTGCCAGTAGTATTAGCGCGACTGGGGGCAATCAGCCCCAGCATTTT. Amino acids: CASSISATGGNQPQHF.

The genes are TRBV19 and TRBJ1-5; 12 bases align to TRBD1. Germline lookup yields CDR1 LNHDA and CDR2 SQIVND (reference sequence). V lost 5 bases, J lost 7 bases, and 6 bases stayed unmatched. The CDR3 loop spans 15 amino acids. CDR3 nucleotide sequence: TGTGCCAGTAGTGGGACAGGGGGCCGTTCACAGCCCCAGCATTTT. Amino acids: CASSGTGGRSQPQHF.

The rearrangement uses TRBV5-4 and TRBJ1-1; 8 bases match TRBD1. Per the germline V gene, CDR1 is SGHNT and CDR2 is YYREEE (reference sequence). J lost 5 bases, V lost 5 bases, and 14 bases had no gene match. The CDR3 contains 16 residues. The CDR3 DNA reads TGTGCCAGCAGAGTAGGACCGGCAGGGGGCAATACTGAAGCTTTCTTT. It is translated as CASRVGPAGGNTEAFF.

The chain joins TRBV1 to TRBJ1-1; the table's D call of TRBD1 was not tested on the DNA. TRBV1 is reported as a pseudogene. The length of the CDR3 is 16 residues. The CDR3 reads CTSSQDRGRGNTEAFF. In nucleotides, the CDR3 is TGCACCAGCAGCCAAGACAGGGGGCGCGGGAACACTGAAGCTTTCTTT.

The rearrangement joins TRBV12-5 to TRBJ2-1, with 7 bases lining up with TRBD2. V shed 1 base and J 10 bases; nucleotides not matched to a gene: 4. This CDR3 spans 13 amino acids. Germline V CDR1 and CDR2: LGHNT, FRNRAP. The CDR3, as DNA: TGTGCTAGTGGTTTGGGACTAGCTGGGGAGCAGTTCTTC. The encoded protein is CASGLGLAGEQFF.

CDR3 coding DNA: TGTGCCAGCAGGAGTGGACTAGCGGGGGTGGAGACCCAGTACTTC. This gives the protein CASRSGLAGVETQYF. The chain combines TRBV5-6 with TRBJ2-5; 13 nucleotides align to TRBD2. The length of the CDR3 is 15 residues. The germline CDR1 and CDR2 sequences are SGHDT and YYEEEE. Losses at the gene ends were 5 bases for V and 5 bases for J; bases not matched to a gene: 6.

The J gene is TRBJ2-7, the V gene TRBV11-2; no definite D call. CDR3 length: 13 residues. V gave up 1 base and J gave up 2 bases, with 6 bases separating them. CDR1 is SGHAT and CDR2 is FQNNGV in the germline V gene. CDR3 protein: CASSLGLAYEQYF. For the CDR3, the DNA is TGTGCCAGCAGCTTAGGACTTGCCTACGAGCAGTACTTC.

V usage is TRBV2 and J usage is TRBJ1-6, with 7 bases identical to TRBD1. There are 14 residues in the CDR3. V shed 6 bases, J shed 14 bases, and the junction held 13 bases outside the gene matches. The germline V gene encodes CDR1 SNHLY and CDR2 FYNNEI. The CDR3 sequence is CASSPDRAGSTLHF. In nucleotides, the CDR3 is TGTGCCAGCAGCCCTGACAGGGCCGGATCCACCCTCCACTTT.

The rearrangement joins TRBV11-1 to TRBJ2-7, with TRBD1 matching over 8 bases. The junction had 10 bases not matched to a gene; V was cut back by 1 base and J by 5 bases. The CDR3 has 16 residues. CDR1 SGHAT and CDR2 FQDESV come from the germline V gene (reference sequence). The CDR3 here is CASSLVAGGNRDEQYF. CDR3 DNA sequence: TGTGCCAGCAGCTTAGTGGCAGGGGGCAACCGGGACGAGCAGTACTTC.

The chain is built from TRBV28 and TRBJ2-6, with a tentative D call TRBD2 (6 bases). The CDR3 is made up of 16 amino acids. Trimming removed 0 bases at V and 4 bases at J, with 10 bases between. CDR1 and CDR2 (germline): MDHEN, SYDVKM. CDR3 sequence (DNA): TGTGCCAGCAGTTTATGGGAGGGGAACGGGGCCAACGTCCTGACTTTC. It is translated as CASSLWEGNGANVLTF.

The chain has TRBV5-1 and TRBJ2-7; TRBD2 matches 7 bases. Germline V lookup: CDR1 SGHRS, CDR2 YFSETQ. Trimming cost V 4 bases and J 4 bases; bases outside gene matches: 14. CDR3 size: 16 residues. CDR3 DNA sequence: TGCGCCAGCAGCCCCCAAGACGGGGGGTTGGGTTACGAGCAGTACTTC. It translates to CASSPQDGGLGYEQYF.

The chain carries TRBV9 and TRBJ1-2; D is possibly TRBD1 (6 bases). Trimming cost V 3 bases and J 4 bases, with 16 bases left between them. The CDR3 has 15 residues. The V gene's germline CDR1 is SGDLS and CDR2 YYNGEE. In nucleotides, the CDR3 is TGTGCCAGCAGCGCCCTGCCTACAGGGTTCTATGGCTACACCTTC. This encodes CASSALPTGFYGYTF.

CDR3 sequence (DNA): TGTGCCAGCAGTTCGACAGGGGGCGCGGGCTATGGCTACACCTTC. It specifies CASSSTGGAGYGYTF. This chain connects TRBV28 to TRBJ1-2; 10 bases map to TRBD1. The ends lost 4 bases at V and 4 bases at J; junction bases unmatched: 6. The CDR3 runs 15 residues. The germline gives CDR1 MDHEN, CDR2 SYDVKM.

This clone showed up just once. The J gene is TRBJ2-3, the V gene TRBV29-1; weak D call: TRBD2 (6 bases). CDR1 and CDR2 (germline): SQVTM, ANQGSEA. V lost 5 bases and J 2 bases, leaving 17 bases between the germline ends. This CDR3 contains 15 residues. The CDR3 here is CSVTNTGSSTDTQYF. In DNA, the CDR3 is TGCAGCGTTACAAACACCGGGAGTTCCACAGATACGCAGTATTTT.

This chain joins TRBV11-2 and TRBJ1-4, with 7 positions matching TRBD1. The CDR3 spans 18 residues. Germline lookup yields CDR1 SGHAT and CDR2 FQNNGV. V lost 2 bases and J lost 0; bases outside the gene matches: 9. DNA of the CDR3: TGTGCCAGCAGCTTACGGACCGGAACAGGGGCAACTAATGAAAAACTGTTTTTT. Amino acids: CASSLRTGTGATNEKLFF.

This chain joins TRBV19 and TRBJ1-5; D uncertain. Germline V gives CDR1 LNHDA, CDR2 SQIVND (reference sequence). The CDR3 is made up of 13 amino acids. V was trimmed by 4 bases and J by 3 bases, leaving 7 bases between them. For the CDR3, the DNA is TGTGCCAGTAGTAACATCAACAATCAGCCCCAGCATTTT. This codes for CASSNINNQPQHF.

The chain uses TRBV11-2 and TRBJ1-2; TRBD1 aligns across 9 bases. This CDR3 is built from 13 residues. The germline CDR1 and CDR2 sequences are SGHAT and FQNNGV. V shed 5 bases, J shed 8 bases, and the junction held 6 bases outside the gene matches. CDR3 DNA sequence: TGTGCCAGCAGCCGGGACAGGGAGGGCGGCTACACCTTC. It codes for CASSRDREGGYTF.

The gene calls are TRBV29-1 and TRBJ1-4, with TRBD1 as a possible D gene (6 bases). The CDR3 length is 15 residues. Per the germline V gene, CDR1 is SQVTM and CDR2 is ANQGSEA. V lost 5 bases, J lost 1 base, and 14 bases lay in between. The CDR3 is CSVKGGEETNEKLFF. In nucleotides, the CDR3 is TGCAGCGTTAAGGGGGGGGAGGAAACTAATGAAAAACTGTTTTTT.

The V call is TRBV6-5, the J call TRBJ2-7, with 8 bases fitting TRBD2. Trimming took 6 bases from V and 1 from J; bases not matched to a gene: 8. CDR3 length: 15 residues. CDR1 and CDR2 from the germline V gene are MNHEY and SVGAGI. Here the CDR3 reads CASSDAGTSSYEQYF. The CDR3 DNA follows: TGTGCCAGCAGCGACGCCGGGACTAGTTCCTACGAGCAGTACTTC.